This TCR beta chain comes out of a study of blood T cell repertoires in COVID-19. Study summary: Sample material is recorded as cDNA or gDNA derived from T cells, B-cell-depleted T cells, or PBMCs.

The CDR3 has 15 amino acids. Trimming removed 9 bases from V and 3 bases from J, with 20 bases in between. Per germline, CDR1 LNHDA and CDR2 SQIVND (reference sequence). Sequenced by immunoSEQ multiplex PCR; TCRdb stores in-frame clones only, minus some. The sample has under 200,000 clones, roughly 86% seen once. The sample comprised peripheral blood. The sequence derives from a man aged 55 to 69 with COVID-19, enrolled during active disease. The chain links TRBV19 to TRBJ1-1; TRBD1 is a possible D gene (6 bases). CDR3 residues: CASRSGQGPYTEAFF. DNA for the CDR3: TGTGCCAGCCGATCCGGGCAGGGGCCCTACACTGAAGCTTTCTTT.